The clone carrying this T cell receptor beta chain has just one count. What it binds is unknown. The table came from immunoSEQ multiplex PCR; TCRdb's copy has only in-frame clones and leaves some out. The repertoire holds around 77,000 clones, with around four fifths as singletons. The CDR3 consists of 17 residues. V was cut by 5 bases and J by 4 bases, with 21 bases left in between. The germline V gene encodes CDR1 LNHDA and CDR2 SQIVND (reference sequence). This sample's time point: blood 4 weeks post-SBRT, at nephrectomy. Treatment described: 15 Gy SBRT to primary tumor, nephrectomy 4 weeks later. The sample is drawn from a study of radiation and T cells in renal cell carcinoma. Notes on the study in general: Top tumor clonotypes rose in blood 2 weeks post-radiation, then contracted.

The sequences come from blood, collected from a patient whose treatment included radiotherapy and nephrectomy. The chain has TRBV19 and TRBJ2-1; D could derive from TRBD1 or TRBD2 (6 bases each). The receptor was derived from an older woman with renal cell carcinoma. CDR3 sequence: CASSSGPGADSYNEQFF. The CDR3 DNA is TGTGCCAGTAGTTCCGGGCCGGGGGCAGATTCATACAATGAGCAGTTCTTC.